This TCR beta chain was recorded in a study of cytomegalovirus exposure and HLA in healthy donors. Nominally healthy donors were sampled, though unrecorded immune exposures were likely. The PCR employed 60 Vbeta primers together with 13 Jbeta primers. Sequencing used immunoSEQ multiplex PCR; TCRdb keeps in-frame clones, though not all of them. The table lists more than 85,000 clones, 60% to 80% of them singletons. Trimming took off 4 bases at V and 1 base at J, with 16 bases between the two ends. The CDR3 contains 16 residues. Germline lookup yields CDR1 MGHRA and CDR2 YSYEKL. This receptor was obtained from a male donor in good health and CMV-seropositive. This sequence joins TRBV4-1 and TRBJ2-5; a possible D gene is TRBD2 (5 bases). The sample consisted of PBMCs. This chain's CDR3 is CASSLQRGLFQETQYF. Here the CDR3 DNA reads TGCGCCAGCAGCCTCCAGAGAGGACTCTTCCAAGAGACCCAGTACTTC.